This T cell receptor (beta chain) was found in a study of blood T cell repertoires in COVID-19. Study details: The analysed material was cDNA or gDNA that came from T cells, B-cell-depleted T cells, or PBMCs.

The data were produced by immunoSEQ multiplex PCR, yet TCRdb's version contains in-frame clones alone and is incomplete. This table has about 330,000 clones, around 90% appearing once. This CDR3 has 15 residues. Germline CDR1 reads LNHDA; CDR2 reads SQIVND (reference sequence). The ends lost 6 bases at V and 8 bases at J; junction bases unmatched: 11. Resolution of symptoms, clearance, or two negative PCRs was present in recovered Cohort 3 donors. The clonotype comes from a woman aged 25 to 39 who had recovered from COVID-19. The chain joins TRBV19 to TRBJ1-5; 9 bases fit TRBD1. Sequenced material: PBMCs or T cells enriched from blood (not recorded which). CDR3 sequence (DNA): TGTGCCAGTAGCACCGGACAGGGGCGCGGAAAGCCCCAGCATTTT. It specifies CASSTGQGRGKPQHF.